The next 25 T cell receptor beta chains were all read from a single sample in a study of blood T cells in healthy people across ages (dated by TCRdb to the mid-2010s). Library preparation employed 5' RACE. The sequencer was an Illumina HiSeq 2500. A second PCR of about 7 to 12 cycles was performed with a sample-barcoded 5' primer and a J-beta primer mix. Using fastp at Q25 and MiXCR, TCRdb reprocessed the public reads and kept productive beta chains. Identical CDR3 protein sequences are pooled into one entry, listed with their most common genes and DNA. In this sample the table shows some 860,000 distinct CDR3 sequences, roughly three fifths of which occur a single time. The biggest ten clones account for under 30% of the sample. The source material was blood. These receptors all come from a man aged 35-49 years in good health.

CDR3 protein: CASSTIGGARDIQYF. The CDR3 nucleotides read TGTGCCAGCAGCACCATCGGGGGGGCTAGAGACATTCAGTACTTC. V and J are TRBV5-6 and TRBJ2-7, with TRBD2 matching over 8 bases. The J call is uncertain, as TRBJ2-4 better fits the DNA end. Germline CDR1 reads SGHDT; CDR2 reads YYEEEE. The CDR3 totals 15 residues.

CDR3 sequence: CASSLISSGGPLAITDTQYF. The CDR3 nucleotides read TGTGCCAGCAGCTTAATTTCTAGCGGGGGGCCCCTAGCCATCACAGATACGCAGTATTTT. The V call is TRBV7-8, the J call TRBJ2-3; the match to TRBD2 covers 11 bases. CDR3 length: 20 amino acids. Germline V CDR1 and CDR2: SGHVS, FQNEAQ. V lost 2 bases and J lost 2; bases outside the gene matches: 15.

This clonotype has just a few counts. The chain combines TRBV6-5 with TRBJ2-1; no definite D call. This CDR3 is 12 amino acids long. The V end was cut by 8 bases, the J end by 6 bases, with 11 bases between. Germline CDR1 is MNHEY and CDR2 is SVGAGI. CDR3 protein: CASPGVPNEQFF. The CDR3 DNA follows: TGTGCCAGCCCTGGGGTTCCCAATGAGCAGTTCTTC.

The rearrangement links TRBV12-3 or TRBV12-4 to TRBJ2-1, with TRBD1 as a possible D gene (6 bases). CDR3 length: 17 amino acids. V gave up 9 bases and J gave up 7 bases, with 28 bases separating them. The CDR3 loop reads CASRSGTAAIRGNEQFF. CDR3 DNA sequence: TGTGCCAGTCGCTCCGGGACGGCGGCCATAAGGGGGAATGAGCAGTTCTTC.

The chain combines TRBV20-1 with TRBJ2-5; 9 bases fit TRBD2. CDR3 size: 14 residues. V shed 5 bases, J shed 4 bases, and the junction held 8 bases outside the gene matches. The germline gives CDR1 DFQATT, CDR2 SNEGSKA (reference sequence). The CDR3 nucleotides read TGCAGTGCTGCGGTAGCGGGAGTTCTAGAGACCCAGTACTTC. Its protein is CSAAVAGVLETQYF.

The chain couples TRBV25-1 to TRBJ2-5, with D possibly TRBD2 on 6 matching bases. CDR1 and CDR2 (germline): MGHDK, SYGVNS. The CDR3 has 15 amino acids. Trimming stripped 5 bases from V and 2 bases from J, with 15 bases between. The CDR3 DNA is TGTGCCAGCAGTAAACGCGGGACCTATCAAGAGACCCAGTACTTC. As protein: CASSKRGTYQETQYF.

A few counts support this clonotype. J is TRBJ1-5 and V is TRBV3-1, with 9 bases that match TRBD1. CDR3 length equals 15 residues. J gave up 5 bases and V 1 base, and 3 bases lay outside the gene matches. Germline CDR1 reads LGHDT; CDR2 reads YNNKEL (reference sequence). This CDR3 is CASSQGTGDDQPQHF. The CDR3 nucleotides read TGTGCCAGCAGCCAAGGGACAGGGGACGATCAGCCCCAGCATTTT.

The chain is built from TRBV7-6 and TRBJ2-5; the match to TRBD2 covers 10 bases. The germline gives CDR1 SGHVS, CDR2 FNYEAQ. The CDR3 extends over 16 amino acids. The ends lost 3 bases at V and 4 bases at J; junction bases unmatched: 8. The CDR3 coding sequence is TGTGCCAGCAGCTTTAGGCGGACTAGCGGTGGAGAGACCCAGTACTTC. Translating it yields CASSFRRTSGGETQYF.

This clonotype was observed a few times. The J gene is TRBJ2-6, the V gene TRBV4-3; TRBD1 aligns across 8 bases. This CDR3 comprises 17 residues. From germline, CDR1 is LGHNA and CDR2 YSLEER. Trimming at V came to 4 bases and at J to 2 bases, leaving 7 bases not matched to a gene. The CDR3 DNA sequence: TGCGCCAGCAGCCGGGACAGGTCTGTGGCTGGGGCCAACGTCCTGACTTTC. Translating it yields CASSRDRSVAGANVLTF.

The chain couples TRBV21-1 to TRBJ2-7; no DNA check was done on the table's D call, TRBD1. TRBV21-1 is a recognized pseudogene. The CDR3 is made up of 18 amino acids. The CDR3 sequence is CASSTKSWTDRDSYEQYF. CDR3 sequence (DNA): TGTGCCAGCAGCACGAAAAGTTGGACCGACAGGGACTCCTACGAGCAGTACTTC.

This chain joins TRBV3-1 and TRBJ1-2; D is possibly TRBD1 (5 bases). V dropped 4 bases and J dropped 7 bases, with 19 bases sitting between them. This CDR3 is 15 amino acids long. Germline V gene sequence: CDR1 LGHDT, CDR2 YNNKEL (reference sequence). CDR3 sequence reads: CASSPPGRWFRGYTF. The CDR3 DNA sequence: TGTGCCAGCAGCCCTCCGGGACGATGGTTTCGTGGCTACACCTTC.

The CDR3 here is CASSTGTGGYSNQPQHF. CDR3 DNA sequence: TGTGCCAGCAGTACCGGGACAGGGGGGTATAGCAATCAGCCCCAGCATTTT. The gene calls are TRBV12-3 or TRBV12-4 and TRBJ1-5; 11 positions match TRBD1. The CDR3 spans 17 residues. V gave up 5 bases and J gave up 0 bases; unmatched junction bases: 6.

This chain joins TRBV18 and TRBJ2-4; a weak D match, TRBD2 (6 bases). The DNA matches TRBJ2-7 better at its end, which makes the J call doubtful. This CDR3 spans 15 amino acids. Per germline, CDR1 KGHSH and CDR2 LQKENI. CDR3 in amino acids: CASSPLPAGTYEQYF. CDR3 in DNA: TGTGCCAGCTCACCACTCCCAGCGGGCACCTACGAGCAGTACTTC.

The chain uses TRBV12-3 or TRBV12-4 and TRBJ1-5; TRBD1 is a possible D gene (6 bases). V was pared by 7 bases and J by 1 base, with 14 bases between. This CDR3 has 15 residues. DNA for the CDR3: TGTGCCAGCACGGATAGGGACACCAGCAATCAGCCCCAGCATTTT. Protein sequence: CASTDRDTSNQPQHF.

This chain uses TRBV7-6 with TRBJ2-3; the match to TRBD2 covers 12 bases. This CDR3 spans 20 amino acids. V lost 3 bases and J lost 2; bases outside the gene matches: 15. Germline V gene sequence: CDR1 SGHVS, CDR2 FNYEAQ. CDR3 residues: CASSFTASGGVTPFTDTQYF. The CDR3 DNA sequence: TGTGCCAGCAGCTTTACGGCTAGCGGGGGGGTAACCCCCTTCACAGATACGCAGTATTTT.

V gene TRBV2 combines with J gene TRBJ2-5; 7 bases line up with TRBD1. Germline CDR1 SNHLY, CDR2 FYNNEI. This CDR3 is built from 14 residues. V trimming: 7 bases; J trimming: 4 bases; junction bases outside the gene matches: 9. CDR3 protein: CASNPRGPSETQYF. Written as DNA, the CDR3 is TGTGCCAGCAACCCAAGGGGGCCGTCAGAGACCCAGTACTTC.

The chain uses TRBV6-2 or TRBV6-3 and TRBJ2-5; 8 bases agree with TRBD2. The CDR3 is 14 residues long. Germline V gives CDR1 MNHEY, CDR2 SVGEGT. The V gene end was trimmed by 6 bases and the J gene end by 11 bases; junction bases not matched to a gene: 14. CDR3 nucleotide sequence: TGTGCCAGCAGCCCCCTGGTAGCGGGGAATGAGCAGTACTTC. This encodes CASSPLVAGNEQYF.

V usage is TRBV7-6 and J usage is TRBJ1-2; no definite D call. This CDR3 comprises 14 residues. Trimming removed 1 base from V and 5 bases from J, with 11 bases in between. Germline CDR1 reads SGHVS; CDR2 reads FNYEAQ. The CDR3 DNA sequence: TGTGCCAGCAGCTTAGATACAGACAAGTATGGCTACACCTTC. This encodes CASSLDTDKYGYTF.

This chain links TRBV9 with TRBJ2-5, with TRBD2 matching 8 bases. The ends lost 0 bases at V and 5 bases at J; junction bases unmatched: 3. Per germline, CDR1 SGDLS and CDR2 YYNGEE. This CDR3 region has 14 residues. The CDR3 region has the DNA TGTGCCAGCAGCGTAGCGGGGGGGCCGGAGACCCAGTACTTC. Residues: CASSVAGGPETQYF.

The rearrangement uses TRBV4-3 and TRBJ2-5, with 7 bases identical to TRBD2. From germline, CDR1 is LGHNA and CDR2 YSLEER. This CDR3 is built from 16 residues. The V gene end was trimmed by 0 bases and the J gene end by 7 bases; junction bases not matched to a gene: 11. The CDR3 DNA sequence: TGCGCCAGCAGCCAAGAGCCGAGGGTGCCGGGAGGGACCCAGTACTTC. Its translation: CASSQEPRVPGGTQYF.

V usage is TRBV6-2 or TRBV6-3 and J usage is TRBJ2-7; D call uncertain. Germline V gene data show CDR1 as MNHEY and CDR2 as SVGEGT. Trimming stripped 6 bases from V and 1 base from J, with 10 bases between. This CDR3 is 13 amino acids long. CDR3 loop: CASSPFWSYEQYF. Here the CDR3 DNA reads TGTGCCAGCAGCCCCTTTTGGTCCTACGAGCAGTACTTC.

This clonotype has a handful of counts. The chain uses TRBV25-1 and TRBJ1-2, with a tentative D call TRBD1 (5 bases). Trimming cost V 6 bases and J 0 bases, with 14 bases left between them. The CDR3 length is 15 residues. Germline loops: CDR1 MGHDK, CDR2 SYGVNS. This CDR3 is CASSATGIPNYGYTF. CDR3 nucleotide sequence: TGTGCCAGCAGCGCTACAGGAATTCCTAACTATGGCTACACCTTC.

The chain carries TRBV7-9 and TRBJ2-3; TRBD2 agrees at 13 bases. CDR3 length: 17 residues. Trimming at V came to 1 base and at J to 4 bases, leaving 5 bases not matched to a gene. Germline assignment: CDR1 SEHNR and CDR2 FQNEAQ (reference sequence). CDR3 loop: CASSLVVGLAGADTQYF. CDR3 in DNA: TGTGCCAGCAGCTTAGTTGTCGGACTAGCGGGAGCAGATACGCAGTATTTT.

The gene calls are TRBV7-8 and TRBJ2-3; 9 nucleotides match TRBD2. There are 15 residues in the CDR3. V lost 6 bases to trimming and J lost 6 bases; unmatched junction nucleotides: 10. Germline assignment: CDR1 SGHVS and CDR2 FQNEAQ. CDR3 region: CASSYSGGGSDTQYF. CDR3 DNA sequence: TGTGCCAGCAGTTATAGCGGGGGAGGGTCCGATACGCAGTATTTT.

This clonotype came up a few times. The genes are TRBV4-2 and TRBJ2-1, with no clear D. Germline V gives CDR1 LGHNA, CDR2 YNFKEQ. V shed 2 bases and J shed 6 bases, with 17 bases lying between them. CDR3 length equals 16 residues. The CDR3, as DNA: TGTGCCAGCAGCCAACAAATGGGTAAACTTGGCAATGAGCAGTTCTTC. As protein: CASSQQMGKLGNEQFF.